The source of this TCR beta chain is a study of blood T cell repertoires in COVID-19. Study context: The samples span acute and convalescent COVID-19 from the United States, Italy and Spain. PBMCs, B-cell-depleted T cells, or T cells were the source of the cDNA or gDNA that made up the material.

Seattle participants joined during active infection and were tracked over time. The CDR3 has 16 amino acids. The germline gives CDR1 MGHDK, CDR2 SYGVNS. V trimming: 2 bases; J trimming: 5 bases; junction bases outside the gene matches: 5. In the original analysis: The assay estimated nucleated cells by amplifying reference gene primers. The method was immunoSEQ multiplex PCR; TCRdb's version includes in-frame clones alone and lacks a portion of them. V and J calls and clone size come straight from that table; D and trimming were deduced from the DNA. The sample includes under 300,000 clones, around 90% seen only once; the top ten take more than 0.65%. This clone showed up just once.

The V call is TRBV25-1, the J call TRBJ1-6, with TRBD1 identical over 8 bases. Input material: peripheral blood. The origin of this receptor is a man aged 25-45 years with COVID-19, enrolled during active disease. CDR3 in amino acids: CASSEAGGFDNSPLHF. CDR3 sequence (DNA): TGTGCCAGCAGTGAAGCAGGGGGCTTCGATAATTCACCCCTCCACTTT.